These 26 T cell receptor beta chains share one sample of origin, sequenced in a study of T cells in Graves' hyperthyroidism and ophthalmopathy. The TCR beta CDR3 regions underwent amplification using RNA transcripts as the source. The primer set for the first-round RT-PCR of the TCR CDR3 was HTBI. TCRdb re-derived calls from the multiplex PCR reads in MiXCR, one entry per CDR3 protein. The sample consists of 600,000 to 700,000 distinct CDR3 sequences, under 15% of them appearing once. The sequenced material came from blood. Every receptor here comes from a woman in her 40s with Graves' ophthalmopathy.

This clonotype was counted ten times or more. The chain combines TRBV12-5 with TRBJ1-3, with D perhaps matching TRBD1 (5 bases). V lost 7 bases to trimming and J lost 0 bases, with 16 bases between them. This CDR3 region has 16 residues. From germline, CDR1 is LGHNT and CDR2 FRNRAP. In DNA, the CDR3 is TGTGCTAGTGATCGGGGCAGCCCGAGCTCTGGAAACACCATATATTTT. This sequence encodes CASDRGSPSSGNTIYF.

This clonotype was counted only a few times. The genes are TRBV24-1 and TRBJ2-2; 10 positions agree with TRBD2. Germline CDR1 reads KGHDR; CDR2 reads SFDVKD. The trim removed 3 bases at V and 7 bases at J, leaving 7 bases unmatched. The CDR3 covers 16 residues. The CDR3 bases are TGTGCCACCAGTGATCCTAGCGGGAGAACTGACGGGGAGCTGTTTTTT. Amino acids: CATSDPSGRTDGELFF.

This sequence joins TRBV10-2 and TRBJ2-1; 7 bases match TRBD1. J gave up 3 bases and V 0 bases, and 5 bases lay outside the gene matches. The CDR3 runs 16 residues. Germline-derived CDR1 and CDR2 are WSHSY and SAAADI. The CDR3 sequence is CASSESTGVGYNEQFF. CDR3 coding DNA: TGCGCCAGCAGTGAGTCAACAGGGGTAGGCTACAATGAGCAGTTCTTC.

In its sample, this clonotype was seen many times. The gene calls are TRBV14 and TRBJ2-7, with 8 bases aligning to TRBD1. CDR3 length: 17 residues. CDR1 and CDR2 (germline): SGHDN, FVKESK. V shed 3 bases, J shed 2 bases, and the junction held 12 bases outside the gene matches. The CDR3 region is CASSQPLGLQGAYEQYF. CDR3 sequence (DNA): TGTGCCAGCAGCCAGCCCCTCGGGCTACAGGGGGCCTACGAGCAGTACTTC. The variable domain in full, completed from reference TRBV14 and TRBJ2-7, reads EAGVTQFPSHSVIEKGQTVTLRCDPISGHDNLYWYRRVMGKEIKFLLHFVKESKQDESGMPNNRFLAERTGGTYSTLKVQPAELEDSGVYFCASSQPLGLQGAYEQYFGPGTRLTVT.

The V call is TRBV20-1, the J call TRBJ2-5; 13 nucleotides match TRBD2. CDR1 DFQATT and CDR2 SNEGSKA come from the germline V gene (reference sequence). The V segment lost 5 bases and the J segment 5 bases; nucleotides outside the gene matches: 11. This CDR3 spans 16 amino acids. CDR3 amino acids: CSAQRLAGGWGETQYF. In DNA form, the CDR3 reads TGCAGTGCTCAGAGACTAGCGGGAGGCTGGGGGGAGACCCAGTACTTC.

This clonotype was seen ten or more times. The chain joins TRBV18 to TRBJ1-1, with a possible D match to TRBD1 (6 bases). The germline V gene has CDR1 KGHSH and CDR2 LQKENI. The germline V and J ends were trimmed by 8 bases and 1 base, with 14 bases remaining between them. The CDR3 runs 14 residues. This CDR3 reads CASSPRTENTEAFF. The CDR3 region has the DNA TGTGCCAGCAGTCCCCGGACAGAGAACACTGAAGCTTTCTTT.

This clonotype occurred many times. V is TRBV20-1 and J is TRBJ1-2, with D unclear. This CDR3 contains 12 residues. Trimming removed 2 bases from V and 4 bases from J, with 8 bases in between. Germline V gene data show CDR1 as DFQATT and CDR2 as SNEGSKA (reference sequence). CDR3 nucleotides: TGCAGTGCTAGACGGACGGGCTATGGCTACACCTTC. It translates to CSARRTGYGYTF.

This chain connects TRBV5-1 to TRBJ2-5; 8 bases are a match to TRBD1. Germline lookup yields CDR1 SGHRS and CDR2 YFSETQ. This CDR3 is 15 amino acids long. With 1 base clipped from V and 1 base from J, the junction kept 3 bases outside the gene matches. The CDR3 is CASSLWDRSQETQYF. The CDR3 nucleotides are TGCGCCAGCAGCTTGTGGGACAGGAGCCAAGAGACCCAGTACTTC.

This clonotype was observed a few times. This rearrangement joins TRBV29-1 to TRBJ2-2; 9 bases are shared with TRBD1. V shed 3 bases, J shed 7 bases, and the junction held 9 bases outside the gene matches. Germline V gene data show CDR1 as SQVTM and CDR2 as ANQGSEA. This CDR3 has 15 residues. The CDR3, as DNA: TGCAGCGTTGAGTTGGGGGACAGGGAAGGCGGGGAGCTGTTTTTT. This gives the protein CSVELGDREGGELFF.

This chain joins TRBV11-2 and TRBJ1-5, with D unclear. Looked up from germline, CDR1 is SGHAT and CDR2 is FQNNGV. Trimming cost V 2 bases and J 0 bases, with 14 bases left between them. The CDR3 runs 17 residues. The CDR3 reads CASSLKADNTSNQPQHF. CDR3 in DNA: TGTGCCAGCAGCTTAAAGGCAGACAATACTAGCAATCAGCCCCAGCATTTT.

The J gene is TRBJ2-7, the V gene TRBV2, with D tentatively TRBD1 or TRBD2 (6 bases each). With 4 bases removed from V and 3 bases from J, the gap between germline ends came to 10 bases. Germline CDR1 is SNHLY and CDR2 is FYNNEI. This CDR3 has 13 residues. The DNA of the CDR3 is TGTGCCAGCAGTGGGGGGGCCCACTACGAGCAGTACTTC. Translation: CASSGGAHYEQYF.

This clonotype was seen repeatedly, ten times or more. V is TRBV12-3 or TRBV12-4 and J is TRBJ2-7, with no clear D. There are 12 residues in the CDR3. The ends were cut back, 5 bases at V and 4 bases at J, with 9 bases in the middle. The CDR3 sequence is CASSRALYEQYF. Here the CDR3 DNA reads TGTGCCAGCAGTCGGGCCCTTTACGAGCAGTACTTC.

This clonotype was detected ten times or more. The chain recombines TRBV7-3 with TRBJ2-5, with 7 bases fitting TRBD2. CDR1 SGHTA and CDR2 FQGTGA come from the germline V gene. V lost 1 base, J lost 2 bases, and 7 bases stayed unmatched. CDR3 size: 16 residues. The CDR3 region has the DNA TGTGCCAGCAGCTTAAGCGGACTAGGCGGACAAGAGACCCAGTACTTC. This gives the protein CASSLSGLGGQETQYF.

At least ten counts were recorded for this clonotype. This chain uses TRBV13 with TRBJ1-3; D is unresolved. The V end was cut by 5 bases, the J end by 0 bases, with 8 bases between. The CDR3 is 14 residues long. From germline, CDR1 is PRHDT and CDR2 FYEKMQ (reference sequence). CDR3: CASSRTNSGNTIYF. The CDR3 DNA follows: TGTGCCAGCAGCCGGACTAACTCTGGAAACACCATATATTTT.

In its sample, this clonotype was seen many times. The rearrangement uses TRBV28 and TRBJ1-2, with TRBD1 matching over 7 bases. V lost 6 bases, J lost 5 bases, and 6 bases stayed unmatched. Germline values: CDR1 MDHEN, CDR2 SYDVKM. CDR3 size: 13 residues. CDR3 loop: CASSQGEGYGYTF. For the CDR3, the DNA is TGTGCCAGCAGCCAGGGGGAGGGGTATGGCTACACCTTC.

This clonotype was detected ten times or more. This chain uses TRBV19 with TRBJ1-1, with a possible D match to TRBD1 (5 bases). Germline V gene lookup returns CDR1 LNHDA and CDR2 SQIVND (reference sequence). The CDR3 extends over 13 amino acids. The V end lost 1 base, the J end lost 4 bases, and 7 bases lay between the germline ends. CDR3 sequence reads: CASSIAQGTEAFF. Written as DNA, the CDR3 is TGTGCCAGTAGTATAGCCCAGGGCACTGAAGCTTTCTTT.

This clonotype was counted ten times or more. The chain links TRBV7-2 to TRBJ2-5, with D perhaps matching TRBD1 (5 bases). Germline loops: CDR1 SGHTA, CDR2 FQGNSA. CDR3 length: 15 amino acids. V was pared by 1 base and J by 1 base, with 10 bases between. CDR3 protein: CASSLVRGFQETQYF. CDR3 nucleotide sequence: TGTGCCAGCAGCTTAGTAAGGGGCTTCCAAGAGACCCAGTACTTC.

V gene TRBV29-1 combines with J gene TRBJ1-2, with D unresolved. The CDR3 length is 12 residues. The germline gives CDR1 SQVTM, CDR2 ANQGSEA. V shed 5 bases and J shed 5 bases, with 12 bases lying between them. The CDR3 reads CSVISGSYGYTF. In nucleotides, the CDR3 is TGCAGCGTTATCAGCGGATCTTATGGCTACACCTTC.

This clonotype showed up many times. This chain uses TRBV28 with TRBJ1-1, with D possibly matching TRBD1 (6 bases). V was pared by 6 bases and J by 5 bases, with 16 bases between. This CDR3 is built from 14 residues. Germline-derived CDR1 and CDR2 are MDHEN and SYDVKM. The CDR3 sequence: CASRPTDSGTEAFF. CDR3 sequence (DNA): TGTGCCAGCAGACCTACGGACAGCGGAACTGAAGCTTTCTTT.

This clonotype was recorded at least ten times. The J gene is TRBJ2-4, the V gene TRBV20-1; TRBD1 agrees at 7 bases. Per germline, CDR1 DFQATT and CDR2 SNEGSKA (reference sequence). This CDR3 contains 15 residues. The ends lost 4 bases at V and 5 bases at J; junction bases unmatched: 11. The CDR3 here is CSAKTHSGGENIQYF. For the CDR3, the DNA is TGCAGTGCTAAAACCCATTCAGGGGGTGAAAACATTCAGTACTTC.

This clonotype was found many times. The V call is TRBV12-3 or TRBV12-4, the J call TRBJ1-5, with 11 bases fitting TRBD1. V lost 6 bases to trimming and J lost 7 bases; unmatched junction nucleotides: 11. This CDR3 region has 16 residues. The CDR3: CASSHGQGAFGQPQHF. The CDR3 DNA sequence: TGTGCCAGCAGCCATGGACAGGGGGCGTTCGGGCAGCCCCAGCATTTT.

On this clonotype: Since a much larger clone is just one base distant, this may be a read error. The chain is built from TRBV6-2 or TRBV6-3 and TRBJ2-7, with TRBD2 as a possible D gene (6 bases). The CDR3 extends over 14 amino acids. V was cut by 6 bases and J by 5 bases, with 17 bases left in between. Per germline, CDR1 MNHEY and CDR2 SVGEGT. As DNA, the CDR3 is TGTGCCAGCAGAACAGTGGGAGGAGGGGACGAGCAGTACTTC. This codes for CASRTVGGGDEQYF.

Worth noting for this clonotype: Possible read error: a much larger clone is one base away. V gene TRBV6-2 or TRBV6-3 combines with J gene TRBJ2-2, with TRBD2 matching over 8 bases. Germline V gene sequence: CDR1 MNHEY, CDR2 SVGEGT. This CDR3 comprises 13 residues. CDR3: CASQRGNAGELFF. In DNA, the CDR3 is TGTGCCAGCCAGCGGGGGAACGCCGGGGAGCTGTTTTTT.

This clonotype was counted many times. The rearrangement uses TRBV5-1 and TRBJ2-7; D perhaps matches TRBD1 (6 bases). Trimming shortened V by 4 bases and J by 1 base, and 15 bases separated the two germline ends. Germline lookup yields CDR1 SGHRS and CDR2 YFSETQ. CDR3 length: 15 amino acids. CDR3 sequence: CASSPSLGASYEQYF. CDR3 sequence (DNA): TGCGCCAGCAGCCCGTCGCTGGGGGCATCCTACGAGCAGTACTTC.

This clonotype was observed at least ten times. This chain joins TRBV10-3 and TRBJ2-7, with 9 bases matching TRBD1. This CDR3 comprises 12 residues. Germline CDR1 is ENHRY and CDR2 is SYGVKD. J lost 6 bases, V lost 11 bases, and 8 bases had no gene match. Written as DNA, the CDR3 is TGTGCCTCAGGGGACAGGGAAGTCGAGCAGTACTTC. Translating gives CASGDREVEQYF.

The CDR3 nucleotides read TGCAGTGCTAGGGGCCCCGGGACAGGTAGCTCCTACGAGCAGTACTTC. Translated, it gives CSARGPGTGSSYEQYF. The chain is built from TRBV20-1 and TRBJ2-7, with 8 bases fitting TRBD1. The CDR3 length is 16 residues. Trimming took 3 bases from V and 0 from J; bases not matched to a gene: 10. Germline-derived CDR1 and CDR2 are DFQATT and SNEGSKA (reference sequence).